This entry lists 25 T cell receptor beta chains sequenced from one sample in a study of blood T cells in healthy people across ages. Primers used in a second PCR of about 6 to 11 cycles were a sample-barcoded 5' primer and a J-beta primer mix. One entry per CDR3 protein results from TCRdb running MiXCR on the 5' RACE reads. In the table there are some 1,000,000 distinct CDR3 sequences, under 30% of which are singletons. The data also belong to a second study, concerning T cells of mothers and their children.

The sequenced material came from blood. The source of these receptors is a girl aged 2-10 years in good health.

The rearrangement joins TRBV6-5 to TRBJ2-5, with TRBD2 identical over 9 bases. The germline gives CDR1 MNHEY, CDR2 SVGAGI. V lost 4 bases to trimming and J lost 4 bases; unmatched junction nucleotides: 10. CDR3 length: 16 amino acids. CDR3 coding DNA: TGTGCCAGCAGTTCCGTAGCGGGAGATGTGGTAGAGACCCAGTACTTC. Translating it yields CASSSVAGDVVETQYF.

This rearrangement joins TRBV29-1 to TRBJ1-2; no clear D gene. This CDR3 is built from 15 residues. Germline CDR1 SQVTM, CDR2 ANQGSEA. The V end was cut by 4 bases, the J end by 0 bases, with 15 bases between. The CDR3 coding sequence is TGCAGCGTTGTTATGTCCGGAACAGCTAACTATGGCTACACCTTC. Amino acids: CSVVMSGTANYGYTF.

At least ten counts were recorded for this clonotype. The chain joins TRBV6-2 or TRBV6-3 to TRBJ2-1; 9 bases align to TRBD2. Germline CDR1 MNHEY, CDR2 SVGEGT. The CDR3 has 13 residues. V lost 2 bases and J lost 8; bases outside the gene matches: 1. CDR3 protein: CASSYRLADEQFF. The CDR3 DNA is TGTGCCAGCAGTTACCGACTAGCGGATGAGCAGTTCTTC.

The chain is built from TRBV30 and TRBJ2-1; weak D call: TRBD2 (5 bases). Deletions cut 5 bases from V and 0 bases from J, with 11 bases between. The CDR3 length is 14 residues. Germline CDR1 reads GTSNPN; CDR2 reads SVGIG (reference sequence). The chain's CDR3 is CAWESGSSYNEQFF. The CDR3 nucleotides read TGTGCCTGGGAGAGCGGTAGCTCCTACAATGAGCAGTTCTTC.

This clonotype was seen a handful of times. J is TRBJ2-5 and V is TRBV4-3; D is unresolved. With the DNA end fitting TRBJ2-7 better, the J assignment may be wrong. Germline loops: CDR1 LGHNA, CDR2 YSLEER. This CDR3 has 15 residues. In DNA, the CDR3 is TGCGCCAGCAGCCAAGGCCGGACGGAAGCCTACGAGCAGTACTTC. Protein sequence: CASSQGRTEAYEQYF.

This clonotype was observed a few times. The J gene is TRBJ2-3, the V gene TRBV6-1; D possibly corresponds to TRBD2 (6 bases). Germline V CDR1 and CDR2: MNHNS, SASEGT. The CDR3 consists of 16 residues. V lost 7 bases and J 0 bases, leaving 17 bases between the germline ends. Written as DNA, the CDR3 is TGTGCCAGCACCCGTGGTGGAGGAGGGAGCACAGATACGCAGTATTTT. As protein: CASTRGGGGSTDTQYF.

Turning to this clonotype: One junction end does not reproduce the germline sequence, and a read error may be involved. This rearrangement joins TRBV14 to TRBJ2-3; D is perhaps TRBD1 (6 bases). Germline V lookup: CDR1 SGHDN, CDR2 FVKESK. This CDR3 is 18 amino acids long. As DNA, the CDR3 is TGTGCCAGCAGCCCGCAACCAGGTACAGGGAGAAGCCAAGAGACCCAGTACTTT. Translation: CASSPQPGTGRSQETQYF.

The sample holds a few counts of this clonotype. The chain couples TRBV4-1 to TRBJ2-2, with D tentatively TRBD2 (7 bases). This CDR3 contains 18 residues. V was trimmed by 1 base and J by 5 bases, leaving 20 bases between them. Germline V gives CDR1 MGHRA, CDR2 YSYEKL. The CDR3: CASSQGVLGGLSTGELFF. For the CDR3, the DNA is TGCGCCAGCAGCCAAGGGGTTTTGGGGGGGCTTAGTACCGGGGAGCTGTTTTTT.

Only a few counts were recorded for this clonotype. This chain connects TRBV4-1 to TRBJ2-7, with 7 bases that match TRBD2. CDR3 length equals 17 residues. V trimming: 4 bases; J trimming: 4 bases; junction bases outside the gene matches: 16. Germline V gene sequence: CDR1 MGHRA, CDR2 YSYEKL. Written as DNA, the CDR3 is TGCGCCAGCAGCCTTTTACCCTTAGCGGGCGGGGAGTACGAGCAGTACTTC. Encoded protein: CASSLLPLAGGEYEQYF.

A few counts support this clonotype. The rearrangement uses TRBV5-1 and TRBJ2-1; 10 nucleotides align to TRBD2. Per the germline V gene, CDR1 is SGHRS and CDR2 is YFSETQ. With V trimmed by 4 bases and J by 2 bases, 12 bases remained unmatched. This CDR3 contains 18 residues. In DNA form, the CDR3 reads TGCGCCAGCAGCAATATAAAAACTAGCGGGGCTACCTACAATGAGCAGTTCTTC. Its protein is CASSNIKTSGATYNEQFF.

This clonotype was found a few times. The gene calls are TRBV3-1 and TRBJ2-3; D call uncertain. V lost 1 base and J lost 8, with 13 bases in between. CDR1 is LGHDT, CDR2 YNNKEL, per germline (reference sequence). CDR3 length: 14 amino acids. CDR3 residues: CASSQGQMPSTQYF. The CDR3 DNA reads TGTGCCAGCAGCCAAGGGCAGATGCCAAGTACGCAGTATTTT.

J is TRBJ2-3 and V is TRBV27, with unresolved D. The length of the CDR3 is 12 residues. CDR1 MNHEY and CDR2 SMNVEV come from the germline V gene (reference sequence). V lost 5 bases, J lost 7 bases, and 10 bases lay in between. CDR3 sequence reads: CASSPWGNTQYF. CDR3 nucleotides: TGTGCCAGCAGTCCTTGGGGAAATACGCAGTATTTT.

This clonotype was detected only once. The CDR3 loop reads CATSDPDGTDTQYF. CDR3 in DNA: TGTGCCACCAGTGACCCCGATGGCACAGATACGCAGTATTTT. The rearrangement joins TRBV24-1 to TRBJ2-3; D is unclear. The CDR3 sequence is 14 residues long. Trimming pared 4 bases from V and 1 base from J, leaving 8 bases between. Germline CDR1 KGHDR, CDR2 SFDVKD.

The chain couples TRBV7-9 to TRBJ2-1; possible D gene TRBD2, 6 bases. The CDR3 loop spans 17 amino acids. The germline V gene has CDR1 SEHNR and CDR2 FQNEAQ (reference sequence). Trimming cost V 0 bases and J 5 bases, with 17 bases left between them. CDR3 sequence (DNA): TGTGCCAGCAGCTTAGCGCCGGGAGAAGCGATCGACAATGAGCAGTTCTTC. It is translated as CASSLAPGEAIDNEQFF.

The CDR3 bases are TGTGCCAGCAGGTCCGGGACAGGTGGAAAGGATGAGCAGTTCTTC. Its protein is CASRSGTGGKDEQFF. This chain connects TRBV7-9 to TRBJ2-5; 8 bases line up with TRBD1. The tail of the sequence fits TRBJ2-1 better, so the J call may be wrong. Germline V gene lookup returns CDR1 SEHNR and CDR2 FQNEAQ (reference sequence). The CDR3 loop spans 15 amino acids.

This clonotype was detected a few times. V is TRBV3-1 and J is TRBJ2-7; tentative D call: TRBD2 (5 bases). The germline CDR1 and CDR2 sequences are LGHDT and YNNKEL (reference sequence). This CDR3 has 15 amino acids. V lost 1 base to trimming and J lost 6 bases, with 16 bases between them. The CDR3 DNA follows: TGTGCCAGCAGCCAAGTTAACAGAGGGCCGGGCGAGCAGTACTTC. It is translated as CASSQVNRGPGEQYF.

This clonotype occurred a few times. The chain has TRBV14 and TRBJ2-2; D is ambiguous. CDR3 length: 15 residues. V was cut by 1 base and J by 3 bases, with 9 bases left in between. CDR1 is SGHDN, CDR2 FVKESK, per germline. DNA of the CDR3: TGTGCCAGCAGCCAAGCCCCTAATTACACCGGGGAGCTGTTTTTT. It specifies CASSQAPNYTGELFF.

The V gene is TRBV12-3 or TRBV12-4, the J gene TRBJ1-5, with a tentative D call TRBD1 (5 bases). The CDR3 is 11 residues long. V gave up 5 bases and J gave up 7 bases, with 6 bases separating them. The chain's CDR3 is CASSGGQPQHF. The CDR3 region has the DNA TGTGCCAGCAGTGGGGGACAGCCCCAGCATTTT.

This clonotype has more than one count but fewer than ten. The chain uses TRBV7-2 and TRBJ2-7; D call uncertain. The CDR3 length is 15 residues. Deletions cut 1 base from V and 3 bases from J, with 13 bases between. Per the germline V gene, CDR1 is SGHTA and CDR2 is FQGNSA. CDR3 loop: CASSLDGAALYEQYF. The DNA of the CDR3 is TGTGCCAGCAGCTTAGACGGCGCGGCCCTCTACGAGCAGTACTTC.

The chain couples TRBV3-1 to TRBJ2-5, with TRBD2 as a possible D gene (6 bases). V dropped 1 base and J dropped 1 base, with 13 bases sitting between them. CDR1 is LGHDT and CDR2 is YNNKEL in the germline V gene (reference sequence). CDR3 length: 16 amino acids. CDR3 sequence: CASSQGGLLFQETQYF. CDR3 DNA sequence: TGTGCCAGCAGCCAAGGAGGACTATTATTCCAAGAGACCCAGTACTTC.

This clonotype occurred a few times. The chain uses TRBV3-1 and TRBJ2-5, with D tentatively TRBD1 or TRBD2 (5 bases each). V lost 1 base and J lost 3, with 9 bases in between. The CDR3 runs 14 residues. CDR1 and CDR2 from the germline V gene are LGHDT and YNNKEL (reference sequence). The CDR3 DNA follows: TGTGCCAGCAGCCAAGTCTGGGGGAAAGAGACCCAGTACTTC. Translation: CASSQVWGKETQYF.

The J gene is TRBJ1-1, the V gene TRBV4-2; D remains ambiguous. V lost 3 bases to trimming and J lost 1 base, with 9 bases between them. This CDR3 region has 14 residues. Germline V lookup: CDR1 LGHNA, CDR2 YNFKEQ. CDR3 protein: CASSHSDGNTEAFF. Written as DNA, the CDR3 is TGTGCCAGCAGCCACTCGGACGGGAACACTGAAGCTTTCTTT.

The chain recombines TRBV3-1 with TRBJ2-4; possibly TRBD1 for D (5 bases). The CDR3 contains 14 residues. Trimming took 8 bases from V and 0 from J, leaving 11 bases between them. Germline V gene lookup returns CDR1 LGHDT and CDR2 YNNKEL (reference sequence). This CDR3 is CASEVRGAKNIQYF. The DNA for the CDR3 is TGTGCCAGCGAGGTTAGGGGAGCCAAAAACATTCAGTACTTC.

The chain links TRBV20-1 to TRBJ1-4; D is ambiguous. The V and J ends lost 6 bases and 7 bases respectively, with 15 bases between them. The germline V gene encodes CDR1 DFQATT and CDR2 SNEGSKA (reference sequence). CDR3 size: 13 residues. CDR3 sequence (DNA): TGCAGTGCACGGACGGCGGGGAGTGAAAAACTGTTTTTT. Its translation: CSARTAGSEKLFF.

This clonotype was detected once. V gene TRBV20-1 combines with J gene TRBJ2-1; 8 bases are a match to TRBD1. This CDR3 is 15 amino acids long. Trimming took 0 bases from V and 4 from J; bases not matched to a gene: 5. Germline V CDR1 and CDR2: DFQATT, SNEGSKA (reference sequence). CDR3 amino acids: CSARDPGGLYNEQFF. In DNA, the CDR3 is TGCAGTGCTAGAGATCCAGGGGGCTTATACAATGAGCAGTTCTTC.